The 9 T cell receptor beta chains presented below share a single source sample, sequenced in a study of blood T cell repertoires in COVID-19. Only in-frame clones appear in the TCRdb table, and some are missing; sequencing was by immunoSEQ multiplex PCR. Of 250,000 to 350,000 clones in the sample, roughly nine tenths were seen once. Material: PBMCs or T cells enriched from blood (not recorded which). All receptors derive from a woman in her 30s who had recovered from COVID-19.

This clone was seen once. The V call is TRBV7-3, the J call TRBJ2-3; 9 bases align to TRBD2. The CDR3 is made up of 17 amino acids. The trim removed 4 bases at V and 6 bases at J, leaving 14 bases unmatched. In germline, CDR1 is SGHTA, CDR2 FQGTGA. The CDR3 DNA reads TGTGCCAGCAGCTCTAACCTTTGGCGGGAGGGCCCCGATACGCAGTATTTT. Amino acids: CASSSNLWREGPDTQYF.

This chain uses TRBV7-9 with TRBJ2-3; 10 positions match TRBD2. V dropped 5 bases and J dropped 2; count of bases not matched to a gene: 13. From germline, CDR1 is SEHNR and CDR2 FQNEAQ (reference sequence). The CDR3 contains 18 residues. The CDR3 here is CASSKGLAGARNTDTQYF. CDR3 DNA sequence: TGTGCCAGCAGCAAGGGGCTAGCGGGGGCCAGAAACACAGATACGCAGTATTTT.

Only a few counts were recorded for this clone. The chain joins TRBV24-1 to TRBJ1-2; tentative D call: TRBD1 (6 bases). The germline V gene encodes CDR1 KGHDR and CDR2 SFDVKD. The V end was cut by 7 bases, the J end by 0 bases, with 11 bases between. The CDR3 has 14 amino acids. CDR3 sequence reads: CATSRGQTNYGYTF. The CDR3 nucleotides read TGTGCCACCAGCCGCGGACAGACTAACTATGGCTACACCTTC.

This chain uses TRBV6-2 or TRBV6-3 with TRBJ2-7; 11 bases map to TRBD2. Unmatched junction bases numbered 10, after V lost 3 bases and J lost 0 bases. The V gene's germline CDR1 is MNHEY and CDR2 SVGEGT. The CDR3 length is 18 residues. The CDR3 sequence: CASSYGYLAGGSSYEQYF. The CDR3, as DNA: TGTGCCAGCAGTTATGGATACCTAGCGGGGGGAAGCTCCTACGAGCAGTACTTC.

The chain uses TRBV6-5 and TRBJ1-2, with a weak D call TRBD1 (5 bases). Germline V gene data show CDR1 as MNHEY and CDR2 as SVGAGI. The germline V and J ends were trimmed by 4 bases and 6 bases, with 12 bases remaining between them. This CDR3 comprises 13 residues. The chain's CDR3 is CASSFGGGNGYTF. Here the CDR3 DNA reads TGTGCCAGCAGTTTTGGGGGAGGCAATGGCTACACCTTC.

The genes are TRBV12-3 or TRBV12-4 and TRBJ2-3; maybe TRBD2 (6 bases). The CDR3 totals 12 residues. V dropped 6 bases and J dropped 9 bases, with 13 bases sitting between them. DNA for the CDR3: TGTGCCAGCAGCAGGGACTTAGGGACGCAGTATTTT. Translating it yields CASSRDLGTQYF.

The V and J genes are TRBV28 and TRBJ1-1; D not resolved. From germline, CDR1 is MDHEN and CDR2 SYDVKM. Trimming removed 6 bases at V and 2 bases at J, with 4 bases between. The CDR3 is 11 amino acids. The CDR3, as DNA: TGTGCCAGCAGAATAAACACTGAAGCTTTCTTT. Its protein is CASRINTEAFF.

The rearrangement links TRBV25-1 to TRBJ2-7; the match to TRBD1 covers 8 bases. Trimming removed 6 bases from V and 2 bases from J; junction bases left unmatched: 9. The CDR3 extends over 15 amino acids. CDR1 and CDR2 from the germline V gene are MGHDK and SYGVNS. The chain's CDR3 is CASRGGQGATYEQYF. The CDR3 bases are TGTGCCAGCAGGGGCGGACAGGGAGCTACCTACGAGCAGTACTTC.

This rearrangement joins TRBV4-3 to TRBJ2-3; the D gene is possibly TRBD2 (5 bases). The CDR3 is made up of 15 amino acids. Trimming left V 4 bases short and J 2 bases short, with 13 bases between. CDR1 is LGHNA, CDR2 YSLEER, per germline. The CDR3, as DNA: TGCGCCAGCAGCCCGGGGATTTCCTTCACAGATACGCAGTATTTT. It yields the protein CASSPGISFTDTQYF.